One sample yielded the 9 T cell receptor beta chains listed below, sequenced in a study of T cell repertoires in cytomegalovirus infection. TCRdb reprocessed the reads via MiXCR and lists one record per CDR3 protein. The sample contains some 600,000 distinct CDR3 sequences, roughly 26% of which appear only once. Sequencing used CD8+ T cells from PBMCs. These receptors all stem from a human donor in good health (CMV status not recorded). Some clones in this sample may be carry-over from other donors' samples.

This clonotype has ten or more counts. The gene calls are TRBV11-1 and TRBJ2-1, with 8 bases matching TRBD2. The junction had 13 bases not matched to a gene; V was cut back by 5 bases and J by 4 bases. The length of the CDR3 is 17 residues. Germline V gene sequence: CDR1 SGHAT, CDR2 FQDESV (reference sequence). CDR3 protein: CASSPNPRSGGYNEQFF. The CDR3 bases are TGTGCCAGCAGCCCGAACCCTAGAAGCGGGGGTTACAATGAGCAGTTCTTC.

The chain recombines TRBV7-2 with TRBJ2-2, with D possibly being TRBD2 (6 bases). V was shortened by 1 base and J by 6 bases, with 15 bases between the two germline ends. The CDR3 sequence is 16 residues long. Germline CDR1 SGHTA, CDR2 FQGNSA. The CDR3 DNA follows: TGTGCCAGCAGCTTAGGGGGCAGTCCGGGGGCCGGGGAGCTGTTTTTT. Protein product: CASSLGGSPGAGELFF.

V usage is TRBV20-1 and J usage is TRBJ2-3; the D is unclear. V shed 0 bases and J shed 0 bases, with 13 bases lying between them. Germline CDR1 and CDR2: DFQATT and SNEGSKA (reference sequence). The CDR3 has 16 residues. Here the CDR3 DNA reads TGCAGTGCTAGAGATACCGGGTCAGCAAGCACAGATACGCAGTATTTT. This gives the protein CSARDTGSASTDTQYF.

The sample holds a few counts of this clonotype. The CDR3 DNA reads TGCAGTGCTAGAGATAGGAGGGGCTTTAGGGACACTGAAGCTTTCTTT. Its translation is CSARDRRGFRDTEAFF. This chain joins TRBV20-1 and TRBJ1-1, with a tentative D call TRBD1 (5 bases). The length of the CDR3 is 16 residues. V was shortened by 0 bases and J by 3 bases, with 17 bases between the two germline ends. Germline CDR1 reads DFQATT; CDR2 reads SNEGSKA (reference sequence).

The chain has TRBV20-1 and TRBJ2-2; perhaps TRBD1 as D (6 bases). V was trimmed by 7 bases and J by 3 bases, leaving 12 bases between them. This CDR3 contains 13 residues. CDR1 and CDR2 from the germline V gene are DFQATT and SNEGSKA (reference sequence). In DNA form, the CDR3 reads TGCAGTGTCCTGGACAGCGACACCGGGGAGCTGTTTTTT. Residues: CSVLDSDTGELFF.

Points on this clonotype: A much larger clone lies a single base off, so this may be a read error. The chain is built from TRBV7-9 and TRBJ2-3; 15 bases map to TRBD2. The CDR3 covers 15 residues. Trimming took 5 bases from V and 14 from J; bases not matched to a gene: 11. Germline V lookup: CDR1 SEHNR, CDR2 FQNEAQ (reference sequence). The DNA of the CDR3 is TGTGCCAGCAGCCCCCGGACTAGCGGGGGGGCCAGGTCGTATTTT. This gives the protein CASSPRTSGGARSYF.

This clonotype was detected ten times or more. The chain combines TRBV6-2 or TRBV6-3 with TRBJ1-1; D is undetermined. The CDR3 runs to 11 residues. Germline-derived CDR1 and CDR2 are MNHEY and SVGEGT. V shed 7 bases and J shed 1 base, with 4 bases lying between them. In DNA form, the CDR3 reads TGTGCCAGCAAAGAGAACACTGAAGCTTTCTTT. Translated, it gives CASKENTEAFF.

The chain is built from TRBV20-1 and TRBJ2-7; no clear D. Trimming shortened V by 0 bases and J by 3 bases, and 9 bases separated the two germline ends. The CDR3 totals 13 residues. The germline V gene encodes CDR1 DFQATT and CDR2 SNEGSKA (reference sequence). For the CDR3, the DNA is TGCAGTGCTAGAGAGCCGGGTCGCTACGAGCAGTACTTC. Its translation: CSAREPGRYEQYF.

This clonotype was counted ten times or more. The chain uses TRBV20-1 and TRBJ1-4; D gene unclear. Germline lookup yields CDR1 DFQATT and CDR2 SNEGSKA (reference sequence). The V gene lost 0 bases and the J gene lost 5 bases, with 10 bases spanning the gap. The CDR3 loop spans 14 amino acids. The CDR3 sequence: CSARDLVGNEKLFF. The CDR3 DNA reads TGCAGTGCTAGAGATCTGGTGGGGAATGAAAAACTGTTTTTT.